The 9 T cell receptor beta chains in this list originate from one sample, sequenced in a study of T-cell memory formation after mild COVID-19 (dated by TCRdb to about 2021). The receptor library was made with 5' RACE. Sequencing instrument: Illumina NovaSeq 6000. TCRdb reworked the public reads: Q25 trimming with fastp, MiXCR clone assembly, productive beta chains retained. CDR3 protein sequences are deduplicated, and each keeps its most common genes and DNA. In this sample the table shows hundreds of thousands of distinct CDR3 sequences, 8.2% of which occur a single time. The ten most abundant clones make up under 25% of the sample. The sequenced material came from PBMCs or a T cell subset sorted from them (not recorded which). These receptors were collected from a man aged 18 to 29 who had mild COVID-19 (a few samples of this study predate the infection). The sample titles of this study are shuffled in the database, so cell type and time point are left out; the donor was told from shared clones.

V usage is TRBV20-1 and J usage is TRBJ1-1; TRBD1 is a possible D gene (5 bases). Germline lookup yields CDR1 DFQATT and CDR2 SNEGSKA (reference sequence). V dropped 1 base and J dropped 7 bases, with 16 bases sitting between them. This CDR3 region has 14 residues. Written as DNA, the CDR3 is TGCAGTGCTAGAGCCGGGACGGGGGGAGGTGAAGCTTTCTTT. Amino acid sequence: CSARAGTGGGEAFF.

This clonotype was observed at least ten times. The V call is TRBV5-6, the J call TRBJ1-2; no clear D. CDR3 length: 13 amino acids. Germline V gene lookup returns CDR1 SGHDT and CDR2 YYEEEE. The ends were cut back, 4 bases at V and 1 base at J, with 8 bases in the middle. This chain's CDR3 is CASSLGNNYGYTF. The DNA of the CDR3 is TGTGCCAGCAGCCTGGGGAATAACTATGGCTACACCTTC.

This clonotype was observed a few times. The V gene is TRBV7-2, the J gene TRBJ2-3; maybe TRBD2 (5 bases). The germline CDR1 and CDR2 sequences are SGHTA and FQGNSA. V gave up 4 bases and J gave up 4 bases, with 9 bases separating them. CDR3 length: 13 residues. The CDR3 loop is CASSWQEADTQYF. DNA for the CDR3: TGTGCCAGCAGCTGGCAGGAGGCAGATACGCAGTATTTT. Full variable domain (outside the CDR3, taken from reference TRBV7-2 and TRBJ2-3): GAGVSQSPSNKVTEKGKDVELRCDPISGHTALYWYRQSLGQGLEFLIYFQGNSAPDKSGLPSDRFSAERTGGSVSTLTIQRTQQEDSAVYLCASSWQEADTQYFGPGTRLTVL.

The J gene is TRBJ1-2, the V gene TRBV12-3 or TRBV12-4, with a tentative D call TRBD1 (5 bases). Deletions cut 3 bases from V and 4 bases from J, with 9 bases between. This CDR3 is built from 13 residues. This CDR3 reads CASSLQGFYGYTF. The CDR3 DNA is TGTGCCAGCAGTTTGCAGGGATTCTATGGCTACACCTTC.

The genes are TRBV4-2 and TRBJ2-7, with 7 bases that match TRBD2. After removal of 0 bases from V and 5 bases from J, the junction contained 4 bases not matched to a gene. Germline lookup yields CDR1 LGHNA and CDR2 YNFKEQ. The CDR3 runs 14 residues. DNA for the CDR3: TGTGCCAGCAGCCAAGAGATGGGGGGGGACGAGCAGTACGTC. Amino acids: CASSQEMGGDEQYV.

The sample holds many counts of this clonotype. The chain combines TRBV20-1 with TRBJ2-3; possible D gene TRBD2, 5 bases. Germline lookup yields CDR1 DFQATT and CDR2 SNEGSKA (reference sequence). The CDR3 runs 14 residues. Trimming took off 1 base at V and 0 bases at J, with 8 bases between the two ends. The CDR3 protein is CSARAGGSTDTQYF. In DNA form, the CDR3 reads TGCAGTGCTAGAGCAGGCGGGAGCACAGATACGCAGTATTTT.

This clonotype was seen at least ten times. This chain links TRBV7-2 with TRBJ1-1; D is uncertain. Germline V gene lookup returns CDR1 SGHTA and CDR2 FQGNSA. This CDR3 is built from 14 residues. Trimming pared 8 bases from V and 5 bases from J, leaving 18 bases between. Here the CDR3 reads CASASGPGGTEAFF. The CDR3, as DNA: TGTGCCAGCGCCTCCGGTCCCGGAGGAACTGAAGCTTTCTTT.

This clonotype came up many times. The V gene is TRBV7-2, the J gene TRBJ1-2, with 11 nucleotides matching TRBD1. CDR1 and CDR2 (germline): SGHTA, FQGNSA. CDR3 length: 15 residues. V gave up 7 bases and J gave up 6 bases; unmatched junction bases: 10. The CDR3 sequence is CASTPGQGASDGYTF. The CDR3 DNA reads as TGTGCCAGCACCCCCGGACAGGGGGCTTCGGATGGCTACACCTTC.

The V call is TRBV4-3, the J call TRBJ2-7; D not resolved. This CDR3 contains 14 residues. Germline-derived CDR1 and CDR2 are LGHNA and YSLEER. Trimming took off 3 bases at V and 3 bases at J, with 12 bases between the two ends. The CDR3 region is CASSHRRWGYEQYF. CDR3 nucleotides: TGCGCCAGCAGCCACCGCCGTTGGGGCTACGAGCAGTACTTC.